These 22 T cell receptor beta chains were sequenced from one sample in a study of beta chain features in type 1 diabetes. The study reverse transcribed the entire isolated RNA, so it sequenced expressed TCRB transcripts. The repertoire was sequenced with immunoSEQ multiplex PCR; TCRdb's copy has only in-frame clones and lacks some. The profile shows roughly 150,000 clones, 11% of them singletons. The sample consisted of central memory CD4+ T cells from blood. These receptors all come from a young man in good health.

Only a few counts were recorded for this clone. This chain links TRBV6-1 with TRBJ2-6; D not resolved. Looked up from germline, CDR1 is MNHNS and CDR2 is SASEGT. The CDR3 extends over 15 amino acids. Trimming shortened V by 5 bases and J by 0 bases, and 8 bases separated the two germline ends. In nucleotides, the CDR3 is TGTGCCAGCAGTATCGTCACCTCTGGGGCCAACGTCCTGACTTTC. It codes for CASSIVTSGANVLTF.

This clone was seen a few times. The identical CDR3 is also encoded by other nucleotide sequences in the sample. The CDR3 here is CASSKGPEETQYF. CDR3 in DNA: TGCGCCAGCAGCAAGGGACCTGAAGAGACCCAGTACTTC. This chain links TRBV5-1 with TRBJ2-5; either TRBD1 or TRBD2 may fit D (5 bases each). Trimming took off 4 bases at V and 3 bases at J, with 10 bases between the two ends. Germline V gene sequence: CDR1 SGHRS, CDR2 YFSETQ. This CDR3 is built from 13 residues.

V gene TRBV28 combines with J gene TRBJ2-7, with D maybe TRBD1 (5 bases). There are 12 residues in the CDR3. Germline V gene data show CDR1 as MDHEN and CDR2 as SYDVKM. Trimming shortened V by 6 bases and J by 4 bases, and 10 bases separated the two germline ends. The CDR3 sequence: CASRETGYEQYF. CDR3 bases: TGTGCCAGCAGGGAAACAGGATACGAGCAGTACTTC. Combining the CDR3 with reference TRBV28 and TRBJ2-7 gives the whole variable domain DVKVTQSSRYLVKRTGEKVFLECVQDMDHENMFWYRQDPGLGLRLIYFSYDVKMKEKGDIPEGYSVSREKKERFSLILESASTNQTSMYLCASRETGYEQYFGPGTRLTVT.

The chain couples TRBV4-2 to TRBJ2-1; 7 bases map to TRBD2. The CDR3 contains 14 residues. Germline V gives CDR1 LGHNA, CDR2 YNFKEQ. V dropped 0 bases and J dropped 15; count of bases not matched to a gene: 11. The DNA of the CDR3 is TGTGCCAGCAGCCAAGATACTAGTCTGGGACTACCGTTCTTC. It codes for CASSQDTSLGLPFF.

The chain has TRBV18 and TRBJ1-3, with TRBD1 as a possible D gene (6 bases). Germline CDR1 reads KGHSH; CDR2 reads LQKENI. The V gene lost 2 bases and the J gene lost 2 bases, with 19 bases spanning the gap. The CDR3 totals 18 residues. The CDR3 nucleotides are TGTGCCAGCTCACCAGGAAGGGAGATGGGGGCGCCTGGAAACACCATATATTTT. Amino acid sequence: CASSPGREMGAPGNTIYF.

There are a few counts of this clone. V and J are TRBV29-1 and TRBJ2-7; TRBD2 agrees at 8 bases. This CDR3 is 14 amino acids long. Trimming took 0 bases from V and 5 from J; bases not matched to a gene: 6. Germline CDR1 is SQVTM and CDR2 is ANQGSEA. CDR3 nucleotides: TGCAGCGTTGAAGACAGCGGGAGTTTGAACGAGCAGTACTTC. It encodes CSVEDSGSLNEQYF.

This clone occurred a few times. The DNA for the CDR3 is TGTGCCAGCACCGGGGCTGGGGCCAACGTCCTGACTTTC. Residues: CASTGAGANVLTF. The J gene is TRBJ2-6, the V gene TRBV2; weak D call: TRBD2 (5 bases). This CDR3 comprises 13 residues. Germline values: CDR1 SNHLY, CDR2 FYNNEI. V lost 7 bases and J lost 2, with 6 bases in between.

The genes are TRBV9 and TRBJ1-3; D gene unclear. V was trimmed by 3 bases and J by 0 bases, leaving 13 bases between them. Germline V CDR1 and CDR2: SGDLS, YYNGEE. The CDR3 runs to 16 residues. CDR3 nucleotides: TGTGCCAGCAGCGCCTCCGACGCCCGCTCTGGAAACACCATATATTTT. It yields the protein CASSASDARSGNTIYF.

This clone was counted a few times. The chain combines TRBV7-2 with TRBJ2-1; the D is unclear. The V and J ends lost 1 base and 7 bases respectively, with 5 bases between them. The CDR3 loop spans 12 amino acids. CDR1 SGHTA and CDR2 FQGNSA come from the germline V gene. The CDR3 reads CASSLDWNEQFF. In nucleotides, the CDR3 is TGTGCCAGCAGCTTAGATTGGAATGAGCAGTTCTTC.

This clone was seen only a few times. The rearrangement uses TRBV2 and TRBJ2-5, with 8 bases that match TRBD2. CDR3 length: 12 amino acids. Germline CDR1 is SNHLY and CDR2 is FYNNEI. J was trimmed by 4 bases and V by 7 bases; bases with no gene match: 2. In DNA, the CDR3 is TGTGCCAGCAAGGGACTAGGAGAGACCCAGTACTTC. Protein sequence: CASKGLGETQYF.

The chain recombines TRBV14 with TRBJ1-4, with D perhaps TRBD1 (6 bases). This CDR3 region has 15 residues. Trimming stripped 4 bases from V and 8 bases from J, with 17 bases between. The germline gives CDR1 SGHDN, CDR2 FVKESK. The CDR3 loop is CASSPRQARREKLFF. The CDR3, as DNA: TGTGCCAGCAGCCCCAGACAGGCCCGTCGGGAAAAACTGTTTTTT.

This clone was observed a handful of times. The V gene is TRBV19, the J gene TRBJ2-3, with TRBD1 matching 11 bases. The V and J ends lost 6 bases and 4 bases, in that order; junction bases with no gene match: 6. Germline CDR1 and CDR2: LNHDA and SQIVND (reference sequence). The CDR3 has 15 residues. The CDR3 loop reads CASSLPGQGADTQYF. The DNA for the CDR3 is TGTGCCAGTAGCCTCCCGGGACAGGGGGCAGATACGCAGTATTTT.

The table lists this clone with many counts. The chain joins TRBV27 to TRBJ1-3; D possibly corresponds to TRBD1 (6 bases). CDR1 and CDR2 (germline): MNHEY, SMNVEV (reference sequence). This CDR3 is 15 amino acids long. Trimming cost V 4 bases and J 0 bases, with 10 bases left between them. CDR3 in amino acids: CASSSRQDSGNTIYF. The CDR3 region has the DNA TGTGCCAGCAGTTCCCGACAGGACTCTGGAAACACCATATATTTT.

This clone occurred a few times. The rearrangement joins TRBV7-9 to TRBJ2-6; the D gene is possibly TRBD1 (6 bases). CDR3 length equals 15 residues. Germline assignment: CDR1 SEHNR and CDR2 FQNEAQ (reference sequence). V was clipped by 5 bases and J by 4 bases, with 12 bases between them. The CDR3 here is CASSPRGGGANVLTF. The CDR3 bases are TGTGCCAGCAGCCCCAGGGGCGGAGGGGCCAACGTCCTGACTTTC.

The V gene is TRBV18, the J gene TRBJ2-6; the D is unclear. This CDR3 is built from 14 residues. The germline V gene has CDR1 KGHSH and CDR2 LQKENI. Trimming took 6 bases from V and 0 from J, leaving 6 bases between them. CDR3 protein: CASSSRSGANVLTF. The CDR3 DNA reads as TGTGCCAGCTCTTCCCGCTCTGGGGCCAACGTCCTGACTTTC.

As for this clone: Additional DNA sequences in this sample encode the identical CDR3. The chain recombines TRBV2 with TRBJ2-5, with 7 positions matching TRBD2. V was clipped by 4 bases and J by 4 bases; unmatched bases: 3. Germline V gene lookup returns CDR1 SNHLY and CDR2 FYNNEI. This CDR3 has 13 amino acids. This CDR3 is CASSGEGRETQYF. CDR3 sequence (DNA): TGTGCCAGCAGTGGGGAGGGGCGAGAGACCCAGTACTTC.

This clone showed up just a few times. The chain joins TRBV5-6 to TRBJ1-1, with 11 bases lining up with TRBD1. The germline V gene has CDR1 SGHDT and CDR2 YYEEEE. With 4 bases clipped from V and 2 bases from J, the junction kept 4 bases outside the gene matches. The length of the CDR3 is 15 residues. CDR3 region: CASSRRTGGNTEAFF. CDR3 DNA sequence: TGTGCCAGCAGCCGGAGGACAGGGGGCAACACTGAAGCTTTCTTT.

This clone has just one count. The V call is TRBV30, the J call TRBJ1-4, with 7 bases fitting TRBD1. The CDR3 contains 18 residues. Germline V lookup: CDR1 GTSNPN, CDR2 SVGIG (reference sequence). V was clipped by 3 bases and J by 0 bases; unmatched bases: 13. CDR3 sequence (DNA): TGTGCCTGGAGAAGGGGCGACAGGGCCTCTGCAACTAATGAAAAACTGTTTTTT. Amino acid sequence: CAWRRGDRASATNEKLFF.

The table lists this clone with a few counts. The gene calls are TRBV5-1 and TRBJ2-3; D remains unclear. From germline, CDR1 is SGHRS and CDR2 YFSETQ. The CDR3 has 16 amino acids. V was trimmed by 1 base and J by 2 bases, leaving 14 bases between them. The CDR3 nucleotides read TGCGCCAGCAGCTTGCTTGAACAGAAAATCACAGATACGCAGTATTTT. It is translated as CASSLLEQKITDTQYF.

This chain connects TRBV5-1 to TRBJ2-2, with 7 bases identical to TRBD1. The CDR3 spans 15 residues. J lost 5 bases, V lost 4 bases, and 8 bases had no gene match. CDR1 and CDR2 from the germline V gene are SGHRS and YFSETQ. This chain's CDR3 is CASSTRQGATGELFF. CDR3 DNA sequence: TGCGCCAGCAGCACAAGACAGGGCGCGACCGGGGAGCTGTTTTTT.

This clone was seen only a few times. This CDR3 is also generated by other DNA sequences in the sample. V usage is TRBV7-2 and J usage is TRBJ2-1, with D maybe TRBD2 (6 bases). V was pared by 0 bases and J by 3 bases, with 9 bases between. Germline V gives CDR1 SGHTA, CDR2 FQGNSA. The CDR3 is 15 amino acids. CDR3 bases: TGTGCCAGCAGCTTAGCGACCGGGGGCTACAATGAGCAGTTCTTC. It translates to CASSLATGGYNEQFF.

V gene TRBV18 combines with J gene TRBJ2-5; 7 bases are shared with TRBD2. The DNA end is more similar to TRBJ2-7, so the J call may be wrong. The germline V gene encodes CDR1 KGHSH and CDR2 LQKENI. The CDR3 covers 16 residues. As DNA, the CDR3 is TGTGCCAGCTCACCACGGGGCGGGAGTGAAACCTACGAGCAGTACTTC. Amino acids: CASSPRGGSETYEQYF.